This T cell receptor (beta chain) originates from a study of blood T cell repertoires in COVID-19. The overall study: The study drew acute and convalescent COVID-19 samples from the United States, Italy and Spain. The analysed material was cDNA or gDNA that came from T cells, B-cell-depleted T cells, or PBMCs.

This clone was seen more than once but under ten times. In the original analysis: The authors estimated nucleated cell counts from reference gene primer amplification. The repertoire was sequenced with immunoSEQ multiplex PCR; TCRdb's copy has only in-frame clones and lacks some. From that table come the V and J calls and clone size; the DNA was used to work out D and trimming. The data show roughly 200,000 clones, about nine tenths seen once. Trimming shortened V by 5 bases and J by 10 bases, and 17 bases separated the two germline ends. The CDR3 sequence is 13 residues long. The chain is built from TRBV12-3 or TRBV12-4 and TRBJ1-1; possible D gene TRBD1, 6 bases. Sequencing input: peripheral blood. The sequence was collected from a man older than 75 with acute or convalescent COVID-19. Here the CDR3 reads CASSAQTGSRAFF. DNA for the CDR3: TGTGCCAGCAGTGCCCAAACAGGGTCTAGAGCTTTCTTT.